Listed below are T cell receptor beta chains from one sample, sequenced in a study of blood T cell repertoires in COVID-19. Sequenced by immunoSEQ multiplex PCR; TCRdb stores in-frame clones only, minus some. The table includes around 65,000 clones, approximately 75% detected once. The sequenced sample was peripheral blood. Source of these receptors: a human donor in a cohort sampled during active COVID-19. Both conserved end residues are part of each CDR3. A D gene is named only where the DNA matches it firmly. A clone size is listed for some rows: how often the clone was seen (once, few, many), or a class if it is expanded.

TRBD1	TRBV6-1	.	TRBJ1-4	CASSGDSVLYTNEKLFF	TGTGCCAGCAGTGGGGACAGCGTACTTTATACTAATGAAAAACTGTTTTTT
.	TRBV13	.	TRBJ1-1	CASSLGWGVTEAFF	TGTGCCAGCAGCTTAGGCTGGGGGGTCACTGAAGCTTTCTTT
.	TRBV5-1	many	TRBJ1-4	CASSFNGGREKLFF	TGCGCCAGCAGCTTTAATGGGGGCCGTGAAAAACTGTTTTTT
TRBD2	TRBV7-9	.	TRBJ2-3	CASSASTSGRSYF	TGTGCCAGCAGCGCGTCGACTAGCGGGAGAAGCTATTTT
TRBD2	TRBV10-3	.	TRBJ2-1	CATDTSGSYNEQFF	TGTGCCACCGACACTAGCGGGAGCTACAATGAGCAGTTCTTC
TRBD1	TRBV9	.	TRBJ2-7	CASSVGGTGVYEQYF	TGTGCCAGCAGCGTAGGAGGGACAGGAGTCTACGAGCAGTACTTC
TRBD2	TRBV5-1	.	TRBJ2-3	CASSAAGAGEDTQYF	TGCGCCAGCAGCGCAGCGGGGGCCGGCGAAGATACGCAGTATTTT
.	TRBV2	.	TRBJ1-2	CASSERQGQMGNYGYTF	TGTGCCAGCAGTGAACGGCAGGGACAAATGGGCAACTATGGCTACACCTTC
.	TRBV6-5	few	TRBJ1-2	CASTSESGPNYGYTF	TGTGCCAGCACCTCCGAAAGCGGACCTAACTATGGCTACACCTTC
TRBD2	TRBV5-4	.	TRBJ2-1	CASSLWGGSEQFF	TGTGCCAGCAGCTTGTGGGGGGGGTCTGAGCAGTTCTTC
TRBD1	TRBV30	few	TRBJ2-1	CAWRWTGLANEQFF	TGTGCCTGGAGGTGGACAGGGCTAGCCAATGAGCAGTTCTTC
.	TRBV3-1/TRBV3-2	.	TRBJ2-2	CASSQGHSGVAGELFF	TGTGCCAGCAGCCAAGGACACTCGGGGGTCGCCGGGGAGCTGTTTTTT
.	TRBV6-5	.	TRBJ1-2	CASSPSGAINYGYTF	TGTGCCAGCAGTCCCTCGGGAGCCATTAACTATGGCTACACCTTC
.	TRBV24-1	few	TRBJ2-3	CATSDAQGGNPDTQYF	TGTGCCACCAGTGACGCCCAGGGGGGTAACCCAGATACGCAGTATTTT
TRBD2	TRBV5-6	.	TRBJ2-1	CASSSLAGGYNEQFF	TGTGCCAGCAGCTCGCTAGCGGGAGGTTACAATGAGCAGTTCTTC
.	TRBV19	once	TRBJ1-3	CASSIRTASGNTIYF	TGTGCCAGTAGTATCCGGACAGCCTCTGGAAACACCATATATTTT
TRBD1	TRBV5-1	once	TRBJ1-1	CASSPGPTGENTEAFF	TGCGCCAGCAGCCCCGGGCCAACAGGGGAGAACACTGAAGCTTTCTTT
TRBD2	TRBV29-1	.	TRBJ2-3	CSVDPGEGTDTQYF	TGCAGCGTTGATCCTGGGGAGGGGACAGATACGCAGTATTTT
.	TRBV4-2	few	TRBJ2-1	CASSERGINNEQFF	TGTGCCAGCAGCGAACGGGGGATTAACAATGAGCAGTTCTTC
.	TRBV5-6	.	TRBJ1-1	CASSLRERTFSLAFF	TGTGCCAGCAGCTTAAGGGAGAGGACTTTTTCTCTAGCTTTCTTT
.	TRBV19	once	TRBJ2-4	CASSPLTGIQYF	TGTGCCAGTAGTCCTCTCACAGGGATTCAGTACTTC
TRBD2	TRBV2	.	TRBJ2-1	CASSDRLAVYNEQFF	TGTGCCAGCAGTGATCGTCTAGCGGTATACAATGAGCAGTTCTTC
.	TRBV3-1/TRBV3-2	.	TRBJ1-2	CASSRERGDGYTF	TGTGCCAGCAGCCGAGAAAGAGGAGATGGCTACACCTTC
.	TRBV5-1	.	TRBJ1-4	CASSLSGGGKEKLFF	TGCGCCAGCAGCTTGTCCGGGGGTGGTAAGGAAAAACTGTTTTTT
.	TRBV15	few	TRBJ2-7	CATSPSRVYEQYF	TGTGCCACCAGCCCTTCGAGGGTTTACGAGCAGTACTTC
TRBD2	TRBV19	.	TRBJ2-2	CASSRLAGGPGELFF	TGTGCCAGTAGTAGATTAGCGGGGGGCCCCGGGGAGCTGTTTTTT
TRBD2	TRBV19	.	TRBJ2-1	CASSHREGGDEQFF	TGTGCCAGTAGTCACCGGGAGGGTGGCGATGAGCAGTTCTTC